This passage covers 14 T cell receptor beta chains from one sample sequenced in a study of metastatic and nonmetastatic thyroid tumors. No patient had received any treatment before thyroid surgery. MiXCR was used by TCRdb to re-call the PCR reads. In the table there are tens of thousands of clones, 15% to 20% of which are singletons. Sequencing was carried out using blood. The receptors derive from a female donor with papillary thyroid cancer or a benign thyroid nodule (not recorded which). Some clones in this sample may be carry-over from other donors' samples.

This clone occurred a few times. Sequence at one end of the junction differs from germline and may be a read error. V is TRBV12-3 or TRBV12-4 and J is TRBJ1-5; 9 nucleotides line up with TRBD1. The CDR3 consists of 16 residues. As DNA, the CDR3 is TGTGCCAGCAGTACCAGAACGTTAACAGGGGGCCAGCACCAGCGTTTT. Its protein is CASSTRTLTGGQHQRF.

This clone appeared many times. This chain connects TRBV4-1 to TRBJ1-2; D may be TRBD1 (5 bases). The CDR3 has 15 amino acids. V was shortened by 3 bases and J by 6 bases, with 17 bases between the two germline ends. Germline V gene sequence: CDR1 MGHRA, CDR2 YSYEKL. DNA of the CDR3: TGCGCCAGCAGCCACATTCGGGGGATATCGGATGGCTACACCTTC. Encoded protein: CASSHIRGISDGYTF.

The CDR3 here is CASSFDGVGGQGAEQPQHF. CDR3 DNA: TGTGCCAGCAGTTTTGATGGGGTTGGGGGACAGGGGGCGGAACAGCCCCAGCATTTT. The chain joins TRBV12-3 or TRBV12-4 to TRBJ1-5; 12 bases align to TRBD1. The trim removed 3 bases at V and 7 bases at J, leaving 16 bases unmatched. This CDR3 comprises 19 residues.

This clone is medium-sized (0.01 to 0.1%) in the sample. The chain uses TRBV27 and TRBJ2-1; 11 positions agree with TRBD2. The germline gives CDR1 MNHEY, CDR2 SMNVEV (reference sequence). V shed 7 bases, J shed 4 bases, and the junction held 9 bases outside the gene matches. CDR3 length: 16 residues. CDR3: CASKLSGTSGYNEQFF. In DNA form, the CDR3 reads TGTGCCAGCAAATTGTCCGGGACTAGCGGTTACAATGAGCAGTTCTTC.

For this clone: One end of the junction does not line up with germline, which may come from a read error. The CDR3 DNA sequence: TGTGCCACAAGTGATCGCATGACTAGCGGGGTGTACAATGAGCAGTTCTTC. Encoded protein: CATSDRMTSGVYNEQFF. The chain couples TRBV24-1 to TRBJ2-1, with TRBD2 matching over 11 bases. Germline lookup yields CDR1 KGHDR and CDR2 SFDVKD. The CDR3 is 17 residues long.

The rearrangement joins TRBV20-1 to TRBJ1-6, with D maybe TRBD1 (5 bases). Germline lookup yields CDR1 DFQATT and CDR2 SNEGSKA (reference sequence). Trimming took off 6 bases at V and 0 bases at J, with 15 bases between the two ends. This CDR3 has 16 residues. The CDR3 coding sequence is TGCAGTGCCCCGGTCGGGGGAAGCTCCTATAATTCACCCCTCCACTTT. Translation gives CSAPVGGSSYNSPLHF.

This clone was seen at least ten times. This chain connects TRBV28 to TRBJ1-4; TRBD1 agrees at 10 bases. Trimming took 4 bases from V and 7 from J; bases not matched to a gene: 9. Germline V lookup: CDR1 MDHEN, CDR2 SYDVKM. The CDR3 runs 16 residues. The CDR3, as DNA: TGTGCCAGCAGTTACTCTTCCGGGACAGGGGTTGAAAAACTGTTTTTT. Translating it yields CASSYSSGTGVEKLFF.

This rearrangement joins TRBV20-1 to TRBJ1-5; 8 nucleotides agree with TRBD1. CDR1 is DFQATT, CDR2 SNEGSKA, per germline (reference sequence). The V gene end was trimmed by 7 bases and the J gene end by 4 bases; junction bases not matched to a gene: 12. The CDR3 sequence is 15 residues long. The CDR3 DNA reads as TGCAGTGATCCCCCGGGACAGGTCGAGAATCAGCCCCAGCATTTT. As protein: CSDPPGQVENQPQHF.

There are many counts of this clone. The CDR3 DNA follows: TGCGCCAGCAGCTTTACAGGGACCTACGAGCAGTACTTC. This encodes CASSFTGTYEQYF. The rearrangement uses TRBV5-1 and TRBJ2-7; possible D gene TRBD1, 6 bases. This CDR3 spans 13 amino acids. V shed 2 bases and J shed 2 bases, with 8 bases lying between them. Germline CDR1 SGHRS, CDR2 YFSETQ.

As to this clone: Germline and junction disagree at one end, which may indicate a read error. The V gene is TRBV6-5, the J gene TRBJ2-7; unclear D gene. The CDR3 has 16 residues. Germline V lookup: CDR1 MNHEY, CDR2 SVGAGI. The CDR3 spells CASSYSTGNTLVEQYF. In DNA form, the CDR3 reads TGTGCCAGCAGTTACTCTACGGGTAACACATTGGTCGAGCAGTATTTC.

This clone occurred many times. The gene calls are TRBV6-1 and TRBJ2-3; the match to TRBD2 covers 8 bases. The CDR3 covers 15 residues. Germline-derived CDR1 and CDR2 are MNHNS and SASEGT. The junction had 6 bases not matched to a gene; V was cut back by 6 bases and J by 1 base. The CDR3 region has the DNA TGTGCCAGCAGCCAGCGGGGGCTCGGCACAGATACGCAGTATTTT. Residues: CASSQRGLGTDTQYF.

By share, this clone ranks as medium-sized. This chain uses TRBV28 with TRBJ2-1, with D perhaps matching TRBD1 (5 bases). The germline V gene encodes CDR1 MDHEN and CDR2 SYDVKM. The V end lost 5 bases, the J end lost 2 bases, and 10 bases lay between the germline ends. CDR3 length equals 14 residues. The CDR3 spells CASSTGYTYNEQFF. The CDR3 DNA is TGTGCCAGCAGTACAGGTTACACCTACAATGAGCAGTTCTTC.

CDR3 protein: CASSLERGGHNEQFF. In DNA form, the CDR3 reads TGTGCCAGCAGCTTAGAGCGGGGGGGCCACAATGAGCAGTTCTTC. The chain couples TRBV7-6 to TRBJ2-1; 10 bases align to TRBD2. CDR3 length: 15 amino acids. Germline V lookup: CDR1 SGHVS, CDR2 FNYEAQ. J gave up 5 bases and V 1 base, and 2 bases lay outside the gene matches. Full variable domain (missing parts from reference TRBV7-6 and TRBJ2-1): GAGVSQSPRYKVTKRGQDVALRCDPISGHVSLYWYRQALGQGPEFLTYFNYEAQQDKSGLPNDRFSAERPEGSISTLTIQRTEQRDSAMYRCASSLERGGHNEQFFGPGTRLTVL.

By sample fraction, this clone is medium-sized. CDR3 sequence: CASSSLVGRGYEQYF. The CDR3 bases are TGTGCCAGCAGTTCCCTGGTTGGCAGGGGTTACGAGCAGTACTTC. The chain recombines TRBV6-1 with TRBJ2-7; D possibly corresponds to TRBD1 (6 bases). From germline, CDR1 is MNHNS and CDR2 SASEGT. V was pared by 5 bases and J by 4 bases, with 18 bases between. The CDR3 totals 15 residues.